This T cell receptor beta chain appears in the sequencing data of a study of T cell responses to AZD1222 COVID-19 vaccine. Study information: It was second doses at about 4 or about 12 weeks that were pooled.

The protocol was immunoSEQ multiplex PCR, while the TCRdb copy is restricted to in-frame clones and leaves out a portion. The sample lists about 120,000 clones; around 92% were seen once. On this clone: Antigen unknown.

Study-level findings and limits: Dominant CD4 TCR responses targeted spike regions 160-218 and 743-854.

CDR3 size: 12 residues. Germline CDR1 and CDR2: SNHLY and FYNNEI. Trimming cost V 4 bases and J 3 bases, with 5 bases left between them. The chain couples TRBV2 to TRBJ2-3; D gene ambiguous. The clonotype comes from an adult in good health. Material: peripheral blood, obtained on day 0 of AZD1222 vaccination. The CDR3 here is CASSVRTDTQYF. The CDR3 coding sequence is TGTGCCAGCAGTGTCAGAACAGATACGCAGTATTTT.